This T cell receptor (beta chain) was retrieved from a study of blood T cell repertoires in COVID-19 (dated by TCRdb to 2020 to 2022). With regard to the full study: Collaborator samples came from the United States, Italy and Spain and covered acute and convalescent phases of COVID-19. The material from the prospective study consisted of cDNA or gDNA derived from T cells, B-cell-depleted T cells, or PBMCs. The dataset comprised deeply sampled blood TCRbeta repertoires from subjects exposed to, actively infected with, or recovered from COVID-19. The repertoires were released in a freely available public database intended as a resource for research on the immune response to SARS-CoV-2. Samples were obtained from the ongoing ImmuneRACE study (first 160 participants) and from some 1,200 subjects provided by 6 global collaborators. The sample metadata nearly always contained a de-identified subject ID, COVID-19 status, age in years and sex. Where available, HLA class I and class II types were taken from metadata supplied by the sample provider and were not determined by assay-based typing.

Enrolling through a virtual design, the prospective study's participants ranged in age from roughly 18 to 100 years and lived across around 25 United States geographic areas. In the prospective study, cohorts were assigned on the basis of participant-reported clinical history obtained from a screening survey and a study questionnaire. Each participant in the prospective study had whole blood, serum and a nasopharyngeal or oropharyngeal swab collected by mobile phlebotomists. Prospective study participants could optionally give additional blood draws and questionnaires over an approximately 2-month period. Before DNA extraction, blood samples from the prospective study were shipped at room temperature or frozen. Study-wide conclusions, independent of this receptor: The quantity of clinical and demographic metadata differed by source and by participant and was supplied without curation.

In regard to this clone: The specificity of this receptor is unknown. Per-nucleotide qualities are absent, and no much larger clonotype sits a single base away.

TCRbeta CDR3 regions were amplified from genomic DNA by means of the immunoSEQ Assay, a bias-controlled multiplex PCR. The paper's processing steps were these. Within the assay, amplification of reference gene primers was used to estimate how many nucleated cells each sample contained. To quantify the absolute abundance of each unique TCRbeta CDR3 rearrangement, sequence reads were collapsed and filtered. For each sample, productive Simpson clonality was calculated as the square root of Simpson's diversity index across productive rearrangements. TCRdb took over this immuneACCESS table, retaining in-frame rearrangements with V and J assigned. Such tables are incomplete; in checked studies, under half of the missing clones stem from an unresolved V gene, and the remainder is unexplained. The V and J calls and the clone size are those of that table, but D and trimming were determined from the DNA. Within this sample are approximately 240,000 clones, with approximately 86% of them counted one time only. The biggest ten clones account for 6% to 7% of the sample.

The cysteine opens and the phenylalanine closes a CDR3 of 14 amino acids. Only CDR3 DNA is held: 42 bases, read in frame from base 1. Here V drops 5 bases and J drops 3 bases, and the junction holds 6 bases not matched to any gene. Taken from the germline V gene (reference sequence), the CDR1 and CDR2 loops are LNHDA and SQIVND. The sequenced sample consisted of PBMCs or T cells enriched from blood (not recorded which). The rearranged segments are TRBV19 and TRBJ2-7, with 8 bases matching TRBD1. The clonotype was recovered from a woman between 25 and 40 years old with acute COVID-19. The CDR3 protein sequence reads: CASSSSGGVYEQYF. The DNA sequence follows: TGTGCCAGTAGTTCTTCAGGGGGCGTCTACGAGCAGTACTTC.